The clone carrying this T cell receptor beta chain was detected a few times. The antigen is unknown. Time point defined: patch test 3, about 24 weeks after DPC sensitization. Treatment: therapeutic diphenylcyclopropenone sensitization with weekly scalp DPC. Donors, patients with alopecia ranging from 18 to 70 years old and judged suitable for DPC, provided samples. The data stem from a study of human T cells and chemical hapten exposure. Study at large: The study sensitized with 2% DPC on a 2 cm by 2 cm patch of upper inner arm skin. Read at 6 days, the patch tests placed 0.01% DPC on the upper back.

The CDR3 runs to 16 residues. The V end lost 4 bases, the J end lost 4 bases, and 20 bases lay between the germline ends. Germline V gene sequence: CDR1 SGDLS, CDR2 YYNGEE. General study results and limits: Those TCRs sitting above 1 in 1000 frequency stayed the same with DPC sensitization.

Each CDR3 protein gets one entry after TCRdb re-called the RACE reads with MiXCR. The table lists 130,000 or so distinct CDR3 sequences, about 11% of them singletons. V usage is TRBV9 and J usage is TRBJ2-5, with D perhaps TRBD2 (6 bases). The specimen was whole blood, collected in connection with sensitization to the hapten diphenylcyclopropenone (DPC). This sequence originates from a woman aged 50 to 60 with alopecia areata. Some clones in this sample may be carry-over from other donors' samples. The CDR3 DNA reads TGTGCCAGCAGCCCAGGCGGGGTAAGAGTTGGAGAGACCCAGTACTTC. As protein: CASSPGGVRVGETQYF.